This T cell receptor (beta chain) emerged from a study of blood T cell repertoires in COVID-19. Study overall: Acute and convalescent COVID-19 specimens originated in the United States, Italy and Spain. In each case, the material was cDNA or gDNA derived from T cells, B-cell-depleted T cells, or PBMCs.

J gave up 2 bases and V 8 bases, and 7 bases lay outside the gene matches. CDR1 and CDR2 (germline): MNHEY, SMNVEV (reference sequence). The CDR3 extends over 14 amino acids. Assay used: immunoSEQ multiplex PCR; TCRdb lists only in-frame clones, some missing. This sample has around 46,000 clones, with about 85% found just once. The rearrangement links TRBV27 to TRBJ2-3; 7 bases fit TRBD2. This clonotype was sampled from a man in his forties with active COVID-19. The sample consisted of peripheral blood. The CDR3 here is CASPFGRPTDTQYF. The CDR3 DNA follows: TGTGCCAGCCCGTTCGGGAGGCCCACAGATACGCAGTATTTT.